Each of the 20 T cell receptor beta chains below was sequenced from the same sample in a study of cytomegalovirus exposure and HLA in healthy donors. Primers included in the PCR were 60 Vbeta and 13 Jbeta primers. This table comes from immunoSEQ multiplex PCR, and its TCRdb copy is limited to in-frame clones, with some not included. Of around 100,000 clones listed, approximately 85% are singletons. Specimen: PBMCs. These receptors all stem from a man younger than 40 in good health and CMV-seronegative.

This rearrangement joins TRBV7-2 to TRBJ1-1; 8 positions match TRBD1. The germline V gene has CDR1 SGHTA and CDR2 FQGNSA. The V and J ends lost 5 bases and 5 bases, in that order; junction bases with no gene match: 7. The CDR3 is 14 amino acids. This chain's CDR3 is CASSPRTGNTEAFF. CDR3 in DNA: TGTGCCAGCAGCCCCCGGACAGGGAATACTGAAGCTTTCTTT.

The chain couples TRBV7-9 to TRBJ2-7, with TRBD2 matching over 7 bases. CDR1 SEHNR and CDR2 FQNEAQ come from the germline V gene (reference sequence). The CDR3 spans 15 residues. The V and J ends lost 1 base and 1 base, in that order; junction bases with no gene match: 4. The chain's CDR3 is CASSLVGGGSYEQYF. The DNA for the CDR3 is TGTGCCAGCAGCTTAGTGGGCGGGGGTTCCTACGAGCAGTACTTC.

This clone was recorded once. The chain is built from TRBV7-9 and TRBJ2-7, with 10 positions matching TRBD2. The ends lost 8 bases at V and 2 bases at J; junction bases unmatched: 9. This CDR3 has 15 amino acids. CDR1 and CDR2 (germline): SEHNR, FQNEAQ (reference sequence). Here the CDR3 reads CASGARTSGPYEQYF. As DNA, the CDR3 is TGTGCCAGCGGGGCAAGGACTAGCGGACCCTACGAGCAGTACTTC.

The V call is TRBV6-5, the J call TRBJ2-1; 7 bases agree with TRBD2. There are 12 residues in the CDR3. Germline CDR1 is MNHEY and CDR2 is SVGAGI. J was trimmed by 10 bases and V by 7 bases; bases with no gene match: 7. The CDR3 here is CASTSLAEEQFF. The CDR3 nucleotides read TGTGCCAGCACCTCGCTAGCGGAAGAGCAGTTCTTC.

This rearrangement joins TRBV5-1 to TRBJ1-6, with a weak D call TRBD1 (6 bases). This CDR3 has 18 residues. Trimming left V 2 bases short and J 0 bases short, with 15 bases between. The germline gives CDR1 SGHRS, CDR2 YFSETQ. The CDR3 DNA reads TGCGCCAGCAGCTTAAAACAGGGTGCGGGCTCCTATAATTCACCCCTCCACTTT. It specifies CASSLKQGAGSYNSPLHF.

This clone was counted only a few times. V is TRBV7-2 and J is TRBJ1-2; maybe TRBD1 (6 bases). Per the germline V gene, CDR1 is SGHTA and CDR2 is FQGNSA. CDR3 size: 13 residues. V was shortened by 3 bases and J by 7 bases, with 12 bases between the two germline ends. The CDR3 spells CASSLTTGSGYTF. The CDR3 DNA follows: TGTGCCAGCAGCTTGACGACAGGCAGTGGCTACACCTTC.

This clone appeared once. The chain uses TRBV4-3 and TRBJ1-4; 9 nucleotides agree with TRBD1. The CDR3 extends over 17 amino acids. Germline V gene lookup returns CDR1 LGHNA and CDR2 YSLEER. Trimming at V came to 0 bases and at J to 4 bases, leaving 6 bases not matched to a gene. CDR3 nucleotide sequence: TGCGCCAGCAGCCAAGATCTGGGGACAGGGAGTAATGAAAAACTGTTTTTT. Its protein product is CASSQDLGTGSNEKLFF.

This sequence joins TRBV7-2 and TRBJ2-3, with 11 bases identical to TRBD2. The J segment lost 7 bases and the V segment lost 0 bases, leaving 15 bases of the junction unmatched. CDR1 is SGHTA and CDR2 is FQGNSA in the germline V gene. This CDR3 has 19 amino acids. The CDR3 sequence: CASSLAGALAGGGTYTQYF. The CDR3 bases are TGTGCCAGCAGCTTAGCTGGGGCTCTAGCGGGGGGTGGCACGTATACGCAGTATTTT.

The chain joins TRBV7-9 to TRBJ1-5; 8 bases agree with TRBD1. Germline values: CDR1 SEHNR, CDR2 FQNEAQ (reference sequence). The CDR3 has 15 amino acids. V gave up 1 base and J gave up 4 bases; unmatched junction bases: 3. In nucleotides, the CDR3 is TGTGCCAGCAGCTTAGTCCGACAGGGGAATCAGCCCCAGCATTTT. Its translation: CASSLVRQGNQPQHF. The complete variable domain, with remaining parts taken from reference TRBV7-9 and TRBJ1-5, reads DTGVSQNPRHKITKRGQNVTFRCDPISEHNRLYWYRQTLGQGPEFLTYFQNEAQLEKSRLLSDRFSAERPKGSFSTLEIQRTEQGDSAMYLCASSLVRQGNQPQHFGDGTRLSIL.

The rearrangement links TRBV28 to TRBJ2-2; D gene unclear. The CDR3 is 13 amino acids. V was trimmed by 5 bases and J by 8 bases, leaving 12 bases between them. From germline, CDR1 is MDHEN and CDR2 SYDVKM. For the CDR3, the DNA is TGTGCCAGCAGTGGGCTTGCCGGAGGGGAGCTGTTTTTT. Its protein product is CASSGLAGGELFF.

This clone has just a few counts. V gene TRBV28 combines with J gene TRBJ1-6, with 10 nucleotides matching TRBD1. The CDR3 loop spans 16 amino acids. Germline CDR1 reads MDHEN; CDR2 reads SYDVKM. The J segment lost 7 bases and the V segment lost 5 bases, leaving 8 bases of the junction unmatched. CDR3 residues: CASSPQGQGRNSPLHF. In DNA form, the CDR3 reads TGTGCCAGCAGTCCTCAGGGACAGGGGAGAAATTCACCCCTCCACTTT. Full variable domain (remainder filled in from reference TRBV28 and TRBJ1-6): DVKVTQSSRYLVKRTGEKVFLECVQDMDHENMFWYRQDPGLGLRLIYFSYDVKMKEKGDIPEGYSVSREKKERFSLILESASTNQTSMYLCASSPQGQGRNSPLHFGNGTRLTVT.

This clone was picked up one time. The chain couples TRBV6-7 to TRBJ2-1; 7 bases map to TRBD2. TRBV6-7 is given ORF status, its function remaining uncertain. With V trimmed by 0 bases and J by 15 bases, 38 bases remained unmatched. The length of the CDR3 is 23 residues. CDR3 amino acids: CASSYSNQNGGKPTVDQITVLFF. The CDR3 DNA sequence: TGTGCCAGCAGTTACTCGAATCAGAACGGGGGGAAACCTACCGTCGACCAGATTACAGTTTTGTTCTTC.

This chain connects TRBV6-6 to TRBJ2-1; weak D call: TRBD2 (5 bases). CDR1 MNHNY and CDR2 SVGAGI come from the germline V gene (reference sequence). V lost 5 bases to trimming and J lost 0 bases, with 11 bases between them. The CDR3 contains 15 residues. The CDR3 loop is CASSPSRSSYNEQFF. CDR3 in DNA: TGTGCCAGCAGTCCTAGCCGTAGCTCCTACAATGAGCAGTTCTTC.

The chain combines TRBV4-2 with TRBJ1-2; maybe TRBD1 (5 bases). This CDR3 has 14 residues. The V and J ends lost 4 bases and 2 bases respectively, with 11 bases between them. Germline V gives CDR1 LGHNA, CDR2 YNFKEQ. CDR3 residues: CASSPQELNYGYTF. CDR3 DNA sequence: TGTGCCAGCAGCCCACAGGAGTTAAACTATGGCTACACCTTC.

The chain is built from TRBV4-1 and TRBJ2-7, with D possibly matching TRBD2 (6 bases). Germline CDR1 is MGHRA and CDR2 is YSYEKL. The V and J ends lost 4 bases and 3 bases respectively, with 13 bases between them. The CDR3 contains 14 residues. The CDR3 region has the DNA TGCGCCAGCAGCCTGCCCGGGAGACGCTACGAGCAGTACTTC. Residues: CASSLPGRRYEQYF.

The gene calls are TRBV11-3 and TRBJ2-7; the D gene is possibly TRBD2 (5 bases). Trimming shortened V by 5 bases and J by 5 bases, and 16 bases separated the two germline ends. CDR1 and CDR2 from the germline V gene are SGHNT and YENEEA. This CDR3 is 14 amino acids long. CDR3: CASSPRSPGNEQYF. Written as DNA, the CDR3 is TGTGCCAGCAGCCCCCGTTCCCCGGGGAACGAGCAGTACTTC.

This clone was counted only a few times. The chain combines TRBV9 with TRBJ2-2; 10 bases are a match to TRBD2. CDR1 is SGDLS and CDR2 is YYNGEE in the germline V gene. This CDR3 is built from 18 residues. After removal of 6 bases from V and 3 bases from J, the junction contained 14 bases not matched to a gene. The CDR3 DNA is TGTGCCAGCACCTACCCGGGGAGCGGGGGGGCCGACACCGGGGAGCTGTTTTTT. This encodes CASTYPGSGGADTGELFF.

This clone showed up just once. This rearrangement joins TRBV7-2 to TRBJ1-2, with 8 bases fitting TRBD1. Per the germline V gene, CDR1 is SGHTA and CDR2 is FQGNSA. The CDR3 totals 13 residues. Trimming removed 8 bases from V and 5 bases from J; junction bases left unmatched: 7. The CDR3 protein is CASPRGTGYGYTF. CDR3 sequence (DNA): TGTGCCAGCCCGCGGGGGACAGGTTATGGCTACACCTTC.

This clone was recorded a few times. This chain's CDR3 is CASSEPDYYEQYF. The DNA for the CDR3 is TGTGCCAGCAGCGAACCTGACTACTACGAGCAGTACTTC. This sequence joins TRBV6-5 and TRBJ2-7; perhaps TRBD2 as D (5 bases). CDR3 length: 13 amino acids. CDR1 is MNHEY, CDR2 SVGAGI, per germline. The V end was cut by 6 bases, the J end by 3 bases, with 12 bases between.

CDR3 region: CASRLGGNYEQYF. CDR3 nucleotide sequence: TGTGCCAGCAGACTCGGGGGGAACTACGAGCAGTACTTC. V gene TRBV28 combines with J gene TRBJ2-7, with 7 nucleotides matching TRBD2. The CDR3 runs 13 residues. The germline V gene has CDR1 MDHEN and CDR2 SYDVKM. Germline trimming cut 6 bases from V and 3 bases from J; bases unmatched to any gene: 5.